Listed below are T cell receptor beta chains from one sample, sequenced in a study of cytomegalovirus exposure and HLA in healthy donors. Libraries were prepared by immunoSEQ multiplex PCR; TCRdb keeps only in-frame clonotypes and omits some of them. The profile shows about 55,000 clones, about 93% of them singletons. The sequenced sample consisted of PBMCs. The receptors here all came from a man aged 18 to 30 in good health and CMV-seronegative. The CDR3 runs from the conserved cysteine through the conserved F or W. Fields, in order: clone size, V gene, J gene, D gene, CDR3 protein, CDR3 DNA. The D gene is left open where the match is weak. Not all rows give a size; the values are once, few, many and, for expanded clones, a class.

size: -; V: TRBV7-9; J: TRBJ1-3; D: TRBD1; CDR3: CASSFRDRGNTIYF; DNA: TGTGCCAGCAGCTTCCGGGACAGAGGAAACACCATATATTTT
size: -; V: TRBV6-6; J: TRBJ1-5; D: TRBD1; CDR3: CASSYSGQRVNQPQHF; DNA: TGTGCCAGCAGTTACTCGGGACAGAGGGTCAATCAGCCCCAGCATTTT
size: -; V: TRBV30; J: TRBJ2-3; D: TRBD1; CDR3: CAWSLQGAGDTQYF; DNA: TGTGCCTGGAGTCTCCAGGGGGCTGGAGATACGCAGTATTTT
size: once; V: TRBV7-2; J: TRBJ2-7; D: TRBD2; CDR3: CASSLAPSTSGYEQYF; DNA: TGTGCCAGCAGCTTAGCCCCCTCGACTAGCGGTTACGAGCAGTACTTC
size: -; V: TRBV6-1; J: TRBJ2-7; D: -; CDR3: CASRSTSYEQYF; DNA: TGTGCCAGCAGATCGACTTCTTACGAGCAGTACTTC
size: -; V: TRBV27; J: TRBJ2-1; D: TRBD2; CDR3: CASRELAVSYNEQFF; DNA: TGTGCCAGCAGGGAACTAGCGGTGTCCTACAATGAGCAGTTCTTC
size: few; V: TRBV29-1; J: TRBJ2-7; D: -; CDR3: CSVEEGSGGNEQYF; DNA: TGCAGCGTTGAAGAAGGTTCGGGTGGCAACGAGCAGTACTTC
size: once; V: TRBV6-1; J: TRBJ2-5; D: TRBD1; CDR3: CASRRTGGLETQYF; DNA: TGTGCCAGCAGAAGGACAGGGGGTTTAGAGACCCAGTACTTC
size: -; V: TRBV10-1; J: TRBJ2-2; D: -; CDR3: CASSESGRTGELFF; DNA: TGCGCCAGCAGTGAGTCAGGGAGAACCGGGGAGCTGTTTTTT
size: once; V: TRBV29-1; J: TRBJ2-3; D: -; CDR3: CSVENSPGDTQYF; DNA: TGCAGCGTTGAAAACTCCCCGGGAGATACGCAGTATTTT
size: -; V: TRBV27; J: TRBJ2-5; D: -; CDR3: CASSLSGRREETQYF; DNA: TGTGCCAGCAGTTTATCCGGCAGGCGGGAAGAGACCCAGTACTTC
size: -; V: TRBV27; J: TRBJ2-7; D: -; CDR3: CASRRGGMKSYEQYF; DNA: TGTGCCAGCAGGAGGGGCGGGATGAAGTCCTACGAGCAGTACTTC
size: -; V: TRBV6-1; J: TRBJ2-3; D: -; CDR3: CASSESSTDTQYF; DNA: TGTGCCAGCAGTGAATCTAGCACAGATACGCAGTATTTT
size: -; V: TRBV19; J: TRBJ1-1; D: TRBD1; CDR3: CASSILRGHTEAFF; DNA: TGTGCCAGTAGTATACTCAGGGGGCATACTGAAGCTTTCTTT
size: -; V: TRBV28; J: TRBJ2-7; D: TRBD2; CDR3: CASSSSGLANEQYF; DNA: TGTGCCAGCAGTTCCTCGGGACTAGCTAACGAGCAGTACTTC
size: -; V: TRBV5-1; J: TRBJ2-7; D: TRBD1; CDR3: CASSLTPTGGYEQYF; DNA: TGCGCCAGCAGCCTTACCCCGACAGGGGGCTACGAGCAGTACTTC
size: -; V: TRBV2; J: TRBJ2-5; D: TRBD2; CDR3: CASRRTTSGRRETQYF; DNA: TGTGCCAGCAGAAGAACTACTAGCGGGAGACGTGAGACCCAGTACTTC
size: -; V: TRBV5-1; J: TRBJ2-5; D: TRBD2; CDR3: CATSSGSGQETQYF; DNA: TGCGCCACATCTAGCGGGAGTGGGCAAGAGACCCAGTACTTC
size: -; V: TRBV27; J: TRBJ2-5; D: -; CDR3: CASRRVAGGNGETQYF; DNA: TGTGCCAGCAGAAGGGTGGCAGGGGGGAATGGAGAGACCCAGTACTTC